This T cell receptor beta chain stems from a study of patients and donors after allogeneic stem cell transplantation (dated by TCRdb to about 2020). This clonotype was observed at least ten times. No cognate antigen has been identified for it. No base quality information exists; no much larger clone differs at one position. The library came from RT-PCR. TCRdb records NextSeq 550 as the sequencer. In TCRdb, the public reads were trimmed at Q25 with fastp and aligned with MiXCR, with productive beta chains retained. Every CDR3 protein is listed once, alongside the most common genes and DNA of its rows. This sample gives some 230,000 distinct CDR3 sequences in total; roughly 13% of them show up just once. The top ten clones comprise under 14% of the sample. The CDR3 covers 16 residues, taking in both the cysteine and the phenylalanine. The read is trimmed to its CDR3 DNA, 48 bases read in frame from base 1. The junction shows trimming of 5 bases on V and 4 bases on J, and the gene matches do not reach 11 bases of it. CDR1 and CDR2 (SGHTA, FQGNSA) derive from the germline V gene.

The chain couples TRBV7-2 to TRBJ2-3, with 8 central nucleotides matching TRBD1. The receptor was isolated from a human donor who was either an allogeneic HSCT recipient or a stem cell or donor lymphocyte infusion donor (not recorded which). It is not recorded whose cells these are; they may come from a transplant donor. Sequenced: blood, either unsorted or a sorted T cell fraction (not recorded which). The nucleotides are TGTGCCAGCAGCCCCGGACAGGGTCGGATAGCAGATACGCAGTATTTT. Its amino acids are CASSPGQGRIADTQYF.